Below, 3 T cell receptor beta chains from the same sample are listed, as sequenced in a study of lymphopenia after photon versus proton radiotherapy. The protocol was immunoSEQ multiplex PCR, while the TCRdb copy is restricted to in-frame clones and leaves out a portion. The table has approximately 2,100 clones, around 78% seen once; the top ten hold around 40%. The sample was peripheral blood, taken from a patient treated with photon-based radiotherapy. The receptor source for this set is a man aged 80 or over with cholangiocarcinoma.

The V gene is TRBV5-1, the J gene TRBJ1-4, with D perhaps matching TRBD1 (6 bases). The CDR3 has 15 residues. With 5 bases removed from V and 5 bases from J, the gap between germline ends came to 16 bases. CDR1 and CDR2 from the germline V gene are SGHRS and YFSETQ. CDR3 sequence reads: CASRQQGGENEKLFF. The CDR3 DNA reads TGCGCCAGCAGGCAACAGGGAGGTGAAAATGAAAAACTGTTTTTT. The full variable domain, completed using reference TRBV5-1 and TRBJ1-4, is KAGVTQTPRYLIKTRGQQVTLSCSPISGHRSVSWYQQTPGQGLQFLFEYFSETQRNKGNFPGRFSGRQFSNSRSEMNVSTLELGDSALYLCASRQQGGENEKLFFGSGTQLSVL.

The chain joins TRBV2 to TRBJ1-1; no clear D. The CDR3 consists of 17 residues. V was cut by 0 bases and J by 7 bases, with 21 bases left in between. CDR1 SNHLY and CDR2 FYNNEI come from the germline V gene. CDR3 residues: CASSEARAGGFPNEAFF. CDR3 in DNA: TGTGCCAGCAGTGAAGCGCGTGCAGGCGGGTTCCCCAATGAAGCTTTCTTT.

The gene calls are TRBV5-1 and TRBJ2-1; maybe TRBD1 (6 bases). The CDR3 spans 16 residues. With 6 bases removed from V and 1 base from J, the gap between germline ends came to 17 bases. The germline V gene has CDR1 SGHRS and CDR2 YFSETQ. The CDR3 DNA follows: TGCGCCAGCACCAGGGGTATGGGACAATCCTACAATGAGCAGTTCTTC. Translating gives CASTRGMGQSYNEQFF.